This TCR beta chain was profiled in a study of blood T cells in healthy people across ages. The CDR3 covers 13 residues. V was cut by 2 bases and J by 6 bases, with 8 bases left in between. Germline loops: CDR1 MNHEY, CDR2 SMNVEV (reference sequence). The sample holds many counts of this clonotype. The use of a sample-barcoded 5' primer and a J-beta primer mix characterized a second PCR of about 6 to 12 cycles. MiXCR, applied by TCRdb to the 5' RACE reads, yields one record per CDR3 protein. The data show about 1.5 million distinct CDR3 sequences, about 42% seen once. Specimen: blood. This chain links TRBV27 with TRBJ2-1; D might be TRBD2 (5 bases). The TCR originated in a woman aged 18-29 years in good health. In nucleotides, the CDR3 is TGTGCCAGCAGTTTAGGGGAGCTCAATGAGCAGTTCTTC. Translating gives CASSLGELNEQFF.